Below, 5 T cell receptor beta chains from the same sample are listed, as sequenced in a study of T cell changes during pregnancy in multiple sclerosis. The method was immunoSEQ multiplex PCR; TCRdb's version includes in-frame clones alone and lacks a portion of them. Of over 45,000 clones detected, 93% appear once; the ten largest clones hold less than 3.5%. The material sequenced was CD8+ T cells from peripheral blood mononuclear cells, taken in the third trimester of pregnancy. Receptors originate from a female donor with multiple sclerosis, enrolled in a pregnancy study.

The V call is TRBV16, the J call TRBJ2-1; 12 nucleotides agree with TRBD2. Germline CDR1 and CDR2: KGHSY and FQNENV. The ends lost 3 bases at V and 0 bases at J; junction bases unmatched: 6. This CDR3 is built from 18 residues. CDR3 bases: TGTGCCAGCAGCCATGGGACTAGCGGGTTGAGCTCCTACAATGAGCAGTTCTTC. Translated: CASSHGTSGLSSYNEQFF.

V usage is TRBV19 and J usage is TRBJ1-2; possible D gene TRBD1, 6 bases. The germline V gene has CDR1 LNHDA and CDR2 SQIVND (reference sequence). Trimming stripped 4 bases from V and 8 bases from J, with 17 bases between. This CDR3 has 14 amino acids. The CDR3 DNA sequence: TGTGCCAGTAGTACAAATGGTGGACAGCAAGGCTACACCTTC. Residues: CASSTNGGQQGYTF. Together with reference TRBV19 and TRBJ1-2, the CDR3 gives the full variable domain: DGGITQSPKYLFRKEGQNVTLSCEQNLNHDAMYWYRQDPGQGLRLIYYSQIVNDFQKGDIAEGYSVSREKKESFPLTVTSAQKNPTAFYLCASSTNGGQQGYTFGSGTRLTVV.

V usage is TRBV23-1 and J usage is TRBJ2-7; tentatively, D is TRBD1 (6 bases). TRBV23-1 is recorded as an ORF, its role being uncertain. The CDR3 spans 15 residues. V was shortened by 3 bases and J by 4 bases, with 16 bases between the two germline ends. CDR3 sequence (DNA): TGCGCCAGCAGTCACCAGGGCAGGGGAAGGTACGAGCAGTACTTC. Encoded protein: CASSHQGRGRYEQYF.

J is TRBJ2-7 and V is TRBV10-3; the match to TRBD2 covers 10 bases. The CDR3 extends over 18 amino acids. Germline values: CDR1 ENHRY, CDR2 SYGVKD. With V trimmed by 6 bases and J by 5 bases, 19 bases remained unmatched. CDR3 in DNA: TGTGCCATCAGCCGAGGGGGGTGGAGCGGGAGGGCCGGCAACGAGCAGTACTTC. It yields the protein CAISRGGWSGRAGNEQYF.

J is TRBJ2-7 and V is TRBV4-1; 11 bases match TRBD2. There are 15 residues in the CDR3. Germline V gene data show CDR1 as MGHRA and CDR2 as YSYEKL. V dropped 1 base and J dropped 4; count of bases not matched to a gene: 3. CDR3 protein: CASSQGLAGRYEQYF. In DNA, the CDR3 is TGCGCCAGCAGCCAAGGACTAGCGGGAAGATACGAGCAGTACTTC.